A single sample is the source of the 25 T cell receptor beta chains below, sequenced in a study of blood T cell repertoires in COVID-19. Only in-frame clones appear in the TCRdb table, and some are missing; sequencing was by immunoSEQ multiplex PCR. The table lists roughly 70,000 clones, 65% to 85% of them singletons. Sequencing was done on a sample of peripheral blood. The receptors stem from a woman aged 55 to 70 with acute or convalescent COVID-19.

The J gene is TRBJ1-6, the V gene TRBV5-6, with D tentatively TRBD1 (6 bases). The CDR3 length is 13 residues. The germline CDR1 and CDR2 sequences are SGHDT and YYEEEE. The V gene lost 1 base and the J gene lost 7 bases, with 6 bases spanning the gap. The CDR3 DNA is TGTGCCAGCAGCTTGACAGGGAATTCACCCCTCCACTTT. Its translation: CASSLTGNSPLHF.

As DNA, the CDR3 is TGTGCCAGCAGGAGGAGCCCCTCAGGGGCTTGGGATGGCTACACCTTC. Amino acid sequence: CASRRSPSGAWDGYTF. The chain uses TRBV6-4 and TRBJ1-2, with D perhaps matching TRBD1 (6 bases). The CDR3 length is 16 residues. Between the trimmed V and J ends, which lost 6 bases and 6 bases, there was a span of 23 bases. The germline V gene encodes CDR1 MRHNA and CDR2 SNTAGT.

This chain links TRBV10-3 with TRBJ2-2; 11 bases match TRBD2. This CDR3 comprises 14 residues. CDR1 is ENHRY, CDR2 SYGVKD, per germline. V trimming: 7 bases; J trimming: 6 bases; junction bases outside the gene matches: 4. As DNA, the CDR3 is TGTGCCATCACTGATAGCGGGGGGGCCGGGGAGCTGTTTTTT. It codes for CAITDSGGAGELFF.

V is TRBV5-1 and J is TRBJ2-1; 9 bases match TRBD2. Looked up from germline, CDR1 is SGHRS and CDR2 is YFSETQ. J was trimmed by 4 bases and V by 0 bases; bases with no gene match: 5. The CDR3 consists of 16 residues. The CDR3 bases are TGCGCCAGCAGCTTGGGAGGCGGGGGGGATTACAATGAGCAGTTCTTC. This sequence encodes CASSLGGGGDYNEQFF. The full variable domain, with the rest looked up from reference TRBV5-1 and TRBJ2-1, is KAGVTQTPRYLIKTRGQQVTLSCSPISGHRSVSWYQQTPGQGLQFLFEYFSETQRNKGNFPGRFSGRQFSNSRSEMNVSTLELGDSALYLCASSLGGGGDYNEQFFGPGTRLTVL.

The DNA for the CDR3 is TGTGCCAGCAGTCGGACAGCATCTTCAATCTATGGCTACACCTTC. Amino acid sequence: CASSRTASSIYGYTF. The rearrangement links TRBV6-5 to TRBJ1-2; maybe TRBD1 (6 bases). The CDR3 totals 15 residues. The germline V and J ends were trimmed by 5 bases and 4 bases, with 17 bases remaining between them. The germline CDR1 and CDR2 sequences are MNHEY and SVGAGI.

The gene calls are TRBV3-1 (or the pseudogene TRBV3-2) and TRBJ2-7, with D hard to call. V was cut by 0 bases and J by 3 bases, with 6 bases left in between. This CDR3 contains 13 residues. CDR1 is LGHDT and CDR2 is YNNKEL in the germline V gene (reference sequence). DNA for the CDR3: TGTGCCAGCAGCCAAGATGGCATCTACGAGCAGTACTTC. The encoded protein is CASSQDGIYEQYF.

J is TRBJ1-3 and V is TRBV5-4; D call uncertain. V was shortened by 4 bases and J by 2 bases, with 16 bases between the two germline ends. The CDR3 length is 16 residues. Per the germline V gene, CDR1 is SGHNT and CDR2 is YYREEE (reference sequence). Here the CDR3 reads CASSQSPGFTGNTIYF. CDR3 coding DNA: TGTGCCAGCAGCCAGAGTCCGGGTTTCACTGGAAACACCATATATTTT. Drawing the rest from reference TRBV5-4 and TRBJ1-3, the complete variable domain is ETGVTQSPTHLIKTRGQQVTLRCSSQSGHNTVSWYQQALGQGPQFIFQYYREEENGRGNFPPRFSGLQFPNYSSELNVNALELDDSALYLCASSQSPGFTGNTIYFGEGSWLTVV.

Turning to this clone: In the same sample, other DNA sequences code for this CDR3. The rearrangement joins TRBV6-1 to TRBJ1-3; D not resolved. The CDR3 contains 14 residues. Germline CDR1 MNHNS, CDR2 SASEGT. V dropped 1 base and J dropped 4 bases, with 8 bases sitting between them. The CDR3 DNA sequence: TGTGCCAGCAGTGAAGGAGGGTTAGGAAACACCATATATTTT. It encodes CASSEGGLGNTIYF.

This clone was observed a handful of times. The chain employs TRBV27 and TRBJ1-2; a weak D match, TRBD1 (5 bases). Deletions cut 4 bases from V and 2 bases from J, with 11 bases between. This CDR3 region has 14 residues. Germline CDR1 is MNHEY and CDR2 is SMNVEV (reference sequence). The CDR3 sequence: CASSSSGGNYGYTF. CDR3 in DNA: TGTGCCAGCAGTTCCTCCGGGGGGAACTATGGCTACACCTTC.

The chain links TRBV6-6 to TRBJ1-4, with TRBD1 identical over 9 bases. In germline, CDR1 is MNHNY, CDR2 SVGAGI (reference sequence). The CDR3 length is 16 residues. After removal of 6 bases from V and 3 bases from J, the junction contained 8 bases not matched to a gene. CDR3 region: CASRNRGRRANEKLFF. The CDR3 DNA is TGTGCCAGCAGGAACAGGGGGCGCAGGGCTAATGAAAAACTGTTTTTT.

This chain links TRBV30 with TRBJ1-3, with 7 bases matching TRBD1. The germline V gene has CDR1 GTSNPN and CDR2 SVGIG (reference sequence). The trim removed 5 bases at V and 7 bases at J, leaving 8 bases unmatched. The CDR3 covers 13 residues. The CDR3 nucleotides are TGTGCCTGGTCACCGGGACAGAAGAACACCATATATTTT. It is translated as CAWSPGQKNTIYF.

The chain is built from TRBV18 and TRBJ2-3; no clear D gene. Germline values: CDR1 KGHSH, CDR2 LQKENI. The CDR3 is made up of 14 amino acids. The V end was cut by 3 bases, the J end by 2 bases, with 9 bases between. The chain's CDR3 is CASSPGPPTDTQYF. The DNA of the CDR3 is TGTGCCAGCTCACCGGGCCCACCCACAGATACGCAGTATTTT.

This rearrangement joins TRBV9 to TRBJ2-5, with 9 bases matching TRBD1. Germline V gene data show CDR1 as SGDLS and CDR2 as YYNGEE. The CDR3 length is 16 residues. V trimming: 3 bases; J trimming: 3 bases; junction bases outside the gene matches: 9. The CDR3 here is CASSAPPQGAEETQYF. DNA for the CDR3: TGTGCCAGCAGCGCCCCTCCACAGGGGGCAGAAGAGACCCAGTACTTC. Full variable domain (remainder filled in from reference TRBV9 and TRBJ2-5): DSGVTQTPKHLITATGQRVTLRCSPRSGDLSVYWYQQSLDQGLQFLIQYYNGEERAKGNILERFSAQQFPDLHSELNLSSLELGDSALYFCASSAPPQGAEETQYFGPGTRLLVL.

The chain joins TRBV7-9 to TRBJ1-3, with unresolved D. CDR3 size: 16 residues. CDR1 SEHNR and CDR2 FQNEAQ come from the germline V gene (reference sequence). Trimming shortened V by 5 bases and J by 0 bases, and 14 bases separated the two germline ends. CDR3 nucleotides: TGTGCCAGCAGCCCTCTTCCAGGTATCTCTGGAAACACCATATATTTT. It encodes CASSPLPGISGNTIYF.

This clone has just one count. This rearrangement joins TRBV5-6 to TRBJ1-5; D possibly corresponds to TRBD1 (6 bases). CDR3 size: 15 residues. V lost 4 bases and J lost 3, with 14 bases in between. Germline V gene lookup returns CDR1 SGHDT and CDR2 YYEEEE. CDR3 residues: CASSLLGDTNQPQHF. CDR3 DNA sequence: TGTGCCAGCAGCCTCCTCGGGGACACCAATCAGCCCCAGCATTTT.

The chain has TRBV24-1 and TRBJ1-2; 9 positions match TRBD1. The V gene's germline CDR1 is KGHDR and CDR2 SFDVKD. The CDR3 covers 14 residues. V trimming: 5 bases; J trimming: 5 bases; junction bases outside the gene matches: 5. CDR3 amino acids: CATSGSGTGYGYTF. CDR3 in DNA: TGTGCCACCAGTGGGTCGGGGACAGGGTATGGCTACACCTTC.

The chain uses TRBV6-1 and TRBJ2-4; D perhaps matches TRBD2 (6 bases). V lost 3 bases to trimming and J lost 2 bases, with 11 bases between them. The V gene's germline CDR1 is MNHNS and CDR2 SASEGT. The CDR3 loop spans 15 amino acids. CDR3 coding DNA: TGTGCCAGCAGTGACCCCGGGACTCCCAAAAACATTCAGTACTTC. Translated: CASSDPGTPKNIQYF.

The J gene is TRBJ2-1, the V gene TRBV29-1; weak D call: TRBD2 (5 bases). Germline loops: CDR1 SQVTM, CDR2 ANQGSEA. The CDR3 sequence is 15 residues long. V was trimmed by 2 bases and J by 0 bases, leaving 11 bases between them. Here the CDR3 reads CSVERGLSSYNEQFF. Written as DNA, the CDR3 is TGCAGCGTTGAAAGAGGGCTGAGCTCCTACAATGAGCAGTTCTTC.

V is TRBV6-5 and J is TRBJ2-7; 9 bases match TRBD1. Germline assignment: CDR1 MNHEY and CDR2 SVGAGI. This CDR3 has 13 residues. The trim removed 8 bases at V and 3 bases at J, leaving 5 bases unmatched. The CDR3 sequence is CASGSTGGYEQYF. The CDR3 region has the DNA TGTGCCAGCGGTTCGACAGGGGGCTACGAGCAGTACTTC.

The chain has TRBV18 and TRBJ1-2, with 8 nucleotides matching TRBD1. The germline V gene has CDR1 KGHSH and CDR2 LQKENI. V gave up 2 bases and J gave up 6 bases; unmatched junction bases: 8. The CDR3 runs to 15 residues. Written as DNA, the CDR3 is TGTGCCAGCTCACCAAGACAGGGGAGTGGTAATGGCTACACCTTC. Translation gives CASSPRQGSGNGYTF.

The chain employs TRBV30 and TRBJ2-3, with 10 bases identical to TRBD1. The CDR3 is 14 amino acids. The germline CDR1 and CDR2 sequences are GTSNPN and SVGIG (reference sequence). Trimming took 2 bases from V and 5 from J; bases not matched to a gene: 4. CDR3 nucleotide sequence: TGTGCCTGGAGTTGGACAGGGGGAAAAGATACGCAGTATTTT. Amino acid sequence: CAWSWTGGKDTQYF.

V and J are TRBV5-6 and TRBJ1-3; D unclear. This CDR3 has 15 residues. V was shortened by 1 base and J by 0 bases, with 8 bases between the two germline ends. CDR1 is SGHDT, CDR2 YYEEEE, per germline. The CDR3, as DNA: TGTGCCAGCAGCTTGCAGGCAAACTCTGGAAACACCATATATTTT. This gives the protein CASSLQANSGNTIYF.

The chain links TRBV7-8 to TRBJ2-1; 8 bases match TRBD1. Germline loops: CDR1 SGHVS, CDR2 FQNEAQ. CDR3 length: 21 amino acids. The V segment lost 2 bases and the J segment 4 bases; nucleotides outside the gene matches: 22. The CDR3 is CASSLKSGTGSYGGLYNEQFF. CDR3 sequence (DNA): TGTGCCAGCAGCTTAAAGTCAGGGACAGGATCATATGGGGGACTGTACAATGAGCAGTTCTTC.

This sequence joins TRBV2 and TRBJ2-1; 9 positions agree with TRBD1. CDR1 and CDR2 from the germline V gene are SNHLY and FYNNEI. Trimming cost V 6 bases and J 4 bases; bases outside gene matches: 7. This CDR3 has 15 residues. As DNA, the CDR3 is TGTGCCAGCAGGAAAATGGGACAGGGTTACAATGAGCAGTTCTTC. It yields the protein CASRKMGQGYNEQFF.

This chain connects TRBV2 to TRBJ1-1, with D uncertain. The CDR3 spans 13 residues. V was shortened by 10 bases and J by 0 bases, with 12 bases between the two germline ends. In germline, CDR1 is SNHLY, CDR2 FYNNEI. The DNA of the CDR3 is TGTGCCACGTCAGTGGGCATGAACACTGAAGCTTTCTTT. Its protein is CATSVGMNTEAFF.